This T cell receptor (beta chain) comes out of a study of human T cells and chemical hapten exposure. This clonotype was found a few times. Library construction involved attaching unique molecular identifiers to individual cDNA molecules, which allowed quantitative, reproducible TCR counting. Original processing notes: TCRs per sample had a median of approximately 100,000 and ranged from roughly 23,224 to 700,000. TCRdb passed the RACE reads through MiXCR, listing each CDR3 protein once. It is TCRdb's table, rather than the study itself, that gives the V and J calls and clone size. Of 60,000 to 90,000 distinct CDR3 sequences listed, around 9.3% are singletons. Specified time point: healthy volunteer bleed at 6 weeks. Unfractionated whole blood yielded total RNA. Germline CDR1 is SNHLY and CDR2 is FYNNEI. CDR3 size: 16 residues. The V segment lost 8 bases and the J segment 12 bases; nucleotides outside the gene matches: 13.

This receptor was obtained from a female donor in good health. Some clones in this sample may be carry-over from other donors' samples. Sequencing was performed on whole blood. V usage is TRBV2 and J usage is TRBJ2-2; 15 bases agree with TRBD2. CDR3 amino acids: CASLSGTSGGRGQLFF. The CDR3, as DNA: TGTGCCAGCCTGTCTGGGACTAGCGGGGGGCGGGGACAGCTGTTTTTT.